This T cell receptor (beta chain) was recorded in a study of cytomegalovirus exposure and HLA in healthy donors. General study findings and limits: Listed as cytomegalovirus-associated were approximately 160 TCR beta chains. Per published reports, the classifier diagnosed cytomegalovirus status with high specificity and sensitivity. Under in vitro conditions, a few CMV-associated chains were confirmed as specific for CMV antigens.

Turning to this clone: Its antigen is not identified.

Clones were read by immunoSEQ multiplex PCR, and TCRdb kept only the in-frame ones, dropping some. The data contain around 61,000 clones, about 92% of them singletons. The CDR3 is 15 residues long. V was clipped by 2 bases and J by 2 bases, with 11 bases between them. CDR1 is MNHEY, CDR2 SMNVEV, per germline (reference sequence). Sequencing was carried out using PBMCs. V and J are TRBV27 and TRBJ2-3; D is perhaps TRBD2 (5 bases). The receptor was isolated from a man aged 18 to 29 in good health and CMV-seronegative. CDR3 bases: TGTGCCAGCAGTTTAACGGAGCGGTCCACAGATACGCAGTATTTT. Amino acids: CASSLTERSTDTQYF.